The clone carrying this T cell receptor beta chain is large by share. Its antigen is still unknown. The sample originates from a study of OX40 agonist ivuxolimab in advanced cancers. Study information: Ivuxolimab, which is an agonistic anti-OX40 (CD134) antibody, was administered to the patients.

Points from the study as a whole: Antigen targets of the expanded peripheral T cells went undetermined.

This CDR3 contains 15 residues. Per the germline V gene, CDR1 is SGHDN and CDR2 is FVKESK. J lost 5 bases, V lost 4 bases, and 9 bases had no gene match. This table comes from immunoSEQ multiplex PCR, and its TCRdb copy is limited to in-frame clones, with some not included. There are 40,000 to 55,000 clones in the sample; 88% occur only once, and roughly 3.3% lies in the top ten. The sample was CD4+ or CD8+ T cells sorted from blood, taken in a trial of the OX40 agonist ivuxolimab. The sequence was obtained from an adult with an advanced solid tumor such as melanoma, head and neck, liver or kidney cancer. The V and J genes are TRBV14 and TRBJ2-7; 9 bases match TRBD1. The CDR3 bases are TGTGCCAGCAGCCTTCACCACGGGACAGGGAACGAGCAGTACTTC. This sequence encodes CASSLHHGTGNEQYF. Combining the CDR3 with reference TRBV14 and TRBJ2-7 gives the whole variable domain EAGVTQFPSHSVIEKGQTVTLRCDPISGHDNLYWYRRVMGKEIKFLLHFVKESKQDESGMPNNRFLAERTGGTYSTLKVQPAELEDSGVYFCASSLHHGTGNEQYFGPGTRLTVT.